The 25 T cell receptor beta chains below were found in one sample sequenced in a study of blood T cell repertoires in COVID-19 (dated by TCRdb to 2019 to 2021). The method was the immunoSEQ multiplex PCR assay. TCRdb obtained this table from immuneACCESS and retained in-frame rearrangements with V and J assigned. These tables miss some clones; where compared with another copy, unresolved V genes account for less than half of the shortfall, and the remainder is unexplained. The sample table holds 350,000 to 450,000 clones, of which around 84% were seen once. Around 3% of the sample is held by the ten biggest clonotypes. Sample: peripheral blood. The receptors stem from a human donor in a cohort sampled during active COVID-19.

The rearrangement links TRBV29-1 to TRBJ2-1, with D perhaps TRBD2 (6 bases). Germline CDR1 and CDR2: SQVTM and ANQGSEA. The V end lost 4 bases, the J end lost 9 bases, and 16 bases lay between the germline ends. The CDR3 is made up of 13 amino acids. For the CDR3, the DNA is TGCAGCGTTGGGTTACAGACTAGGGGTGAGCAGTTCTTC. Its translation is CSVGLQTRGEQFF.

This clone turned up a few times. This chain uses TRBV2 with TRBJ2-7, with TRBD1 matching 10 bases. From germline, CDR1 is SNHLY and CDR2 FYNNEI. After removal of 3 bases from V and 4 bases from J, the junction contained 6 bases not matched to a gene. The CDR3 extends over 15 amino acids. The CDR3 spells CASSEGVGQGYEQYF. In nucleotides, the CDR3 is TGTGCCAGCAGTGAGGGTGTGGGACAGGGGTACGAGCAGTACTTC.

The genes are TRBV18 and TRBJ1-6; 8 nucleotides line up with TRBD1. The CDR3 is 15 amino acids. V lost 4 bases, J lost 8 bases, and 7 bases stayed unmatched. Germline V gene lookup returns CDR1 KGHSH and CDR2 LQKENI. Here the CDR3 reads CASSLTDRGHSPLHF. CDR3 DNA sequence: TGTGCCAGCTCACTTACTGACAGGGGACATTCACCCCTCCACTTT.

This clone was recorded a few times. V and J are TRBV6-1 and TRBJ1-2; TRBD1 matches at 7 bases. The CDR3 runs to 18 residues. Germline CDR1 is MNHNS and CDR2 is SASEGT. V gave up 2 bases and J gave up 4 bases; unmatched junction bases: 16. The CDR3 DNA follows: TGTGCCAGCAGTGAAAGGGGGCCCCTAGGACGGGGTGGCTATGGCTACACCTTC. Its protein product is CASSERGPLGRGGYGYTF.

The chain combines TRBV19 with TRBJ2-7; perhaps TRBD1 as D (5 bases). Germline V gives CDR1 LNHDA, CDR2 SQIVND (reference sequence). Trimming stripped 3 bases from V and 2 bases from J, with 8 bases between. This CDR3 is 13 amino acids long. The CDR3: CASSIQGTYEQYF. The DNA for the CDR3 is TGTGCCAGTAGTATTCAGGGAACCTACGAGCAGTACTTC.

V is TRBV5-1 and J is TRBJ2-5; the D is unclear. The germline CDR1 and CDR2 sequences are SGHRS and YFSETQ. The V gene lost 1 base and the J gene lost 5 bases, with 15 bases spanning the gap. This CDR3 has 15 residues. The CDR3 loop is CASSLLGVMSETQYF. The DNA for the CDR3 is TGCGCCAGCAGCTTGTTAGGAGTAATGTCGGAGACCCAGTACTTC.

This clone was observed a handful of times. The CDR3 protein is CATSAGTGGHSGELFF. DNA for the CDR3: TGTGCCACCAGTGCTGGGACAGGAGGGCACTCCGGGGAGCTGTTTTTT. The chain is built from TRBV24-1 and TRBJ2-2; 8 positions match TRBD1. Unmatched junction bases numbered 10, after V lost 5 bases and J lost 6 bases. Per the germline V gene, CDR1 is KGHDR and CDR2 is SFDVKD. This CDR3 comprises 16 residues.

The CDR3 is CASSLEQAGGRSTDTQYF. The CDR3 DNA is TGTGCCAGCAGCTTGGAGCAAGCGGGGGGGCGGAGCACAGATACGCAGTATTTT. The chain combines TRBV5-4 with TRBJ2-3; 10 bases are a match to TRBD2. V lost 0 bases, J lost 0 bases, and 7 bases stayed unmatched. The germline CDR1 and CDR2 sequences are SGHNT and YYREEE (reference sequence). The length of the CDR3 is 18 residues.

The chain is built from TRBV5-6 and TRBJ1-3; no firm D call. Trimming cost V 0 bases and J 7 bases, with 17 bases left between them. Per germline, CDR1 SGHDT and CDR2 YYEEEE. The CDR3 length is 16 residues. CDR3 nucleotides: TGTGCCAGCAGCTTGGTGCGTGGGTTGTCGGGGAACACCATATATTTT. Protein sequence: CASSLVRGLSGNTIYF.

The rearrangement joins TRBV4-1 to TRBJ1-2, with TRBD1 as a possible D gene (6 bases). Germline CDR1 and CDR2: MGHRA and YSYEKL. V lost 6 bases and J lost 4, with 15 bases in between. This CDR3 comprises 14 residues. The CDR3 is CASRRRQDGYGYTF. The CDR3 nucleotides are TGCGCCAGCAGGCGACGACAGGATGGCTATGGCTACACCTTC.

V usage is TRBV30 and J usage is TRBJ1-1, with TRBD1 matching 7 bases. From germline, CDR1 is GTSNPN and CDR2 SVGIG (reference sequence). V shed 3 bases and J 12 bases; nucleotides not matched to a gene: 10. This CDR3 is 12 amino acids long. The CDR3 loop is CAWRKEGQQPFF. CDR3 bases: TGTGCCTGGAGGAAGGAGGGACAGCAACCTTTCTTT.

For this clone: Other DNA sequences of this sample code for an identical CDR3. The genes are TRBV7-2 and TRBJ2-7; 7 nucleotides align to TRBD1. This CDR3 has 16 amino acids. V was clipped by 5 bases and J by 12 bases; unmatched bases: 22. Germline CDR1 SGHTA, CDR2 FQGNSA. As DNA, the CDR3 is TGTGCCAGCAGCCCAAGGGGCAGGGGGACCGCAGGATTGGCGTACTTC. Its protein product is CASSPRGRGTAGLAYF.

This chain joins TRBV27 and TRBJ2-7, with 8 bases that match TRBD1. The CDR3 covers 14 residues. Germline values: CDR1 MNHEY, CDR2 SMNVEV (reference sequence). The V gene end was trimmed by 5 bases and the J gene end by 7 bases; junction bases not matched to a gene: 10. DNA of the CDR3: TGTGCCAGCAGTCCCGGACAGGGCACCAGGGAGCAGTACTTC. Protein sequence: CASSPGQGTREQYF.

This sequence joins TRBV7-8 and TRBJ2-7, with D possibly being TRBD2 (6 bases). CDR3 length equals 14 residues. V was cut by 5 bases and J by 4 bases, with 15 bases left in between. CDR1 SGHVS and CDR2 FQNEAQ come from the germline V gene. CDR3 bases: TGTGCCAGCAGCAGCCGCGGAGGGAGGTACGAGCAGTACTTC. Translated, it gives CASSSRGGRYEQYF.

The chain is built from TRBV15 and TRBJ2-1; perhaps TRBD1 as D (7 bases). Germline V gene data show CDR1 as LNHNV and CDR2 as YYDKDF (reference sequence). V lost 4 bases, J lost 12 bases, and 19 bases lay in between. The CDR3 sequence is 14 residues long. The CDR3 spells CATSTAAGGPRQFF. The CDR3 DNA reads as TGTGCCACCAGCACCGCGGCAGGGGGGCCACGGCAGTTCTTC.

The chain employs TRBV5-1 and TRBJ2-2, with a weak D call TRBD1 (5 bases). Germline lookup yields CDR1 SGHRS and CDR2 YFSETQ. V was pared by 0 bases and J by 6 bases, with 15 bases between. The CDR3 consists of 16 residues. DNA of the CDR3: TGCGCCAGCAGCTTGGCGGGCAGGGTAAAGGCCGGGGAGCTGTTTTTT. Its protein is CASSLAGRVKAGELFF.

The table lists this clone with a few counts. One end of the junction fails to match germline, which may point to a read error. The J gene is TRBJ2-1, the V gene TRBV19; 15 bases are shared with TRBD2. Germline-derived CDR1 and CDR2 are LNHDA and SQIVND (reference sequence). This CDR3 region has 15 residues. This CDR3 reads CASSKGLAGGTQVLF. The CDR3, as DNA: TGTGCCAGTAGTAAGGGACTAGCGGGAGGCACTCAAGTGCTCTTC.

This sequence joins TRBV5-5 and TRBJ1-5; 9 bases map to TRBD1. V was clipped by 0 bases and J by 6 bases; unmatched bases: 1. This CDR3 is built from 14 residues. Germline CDR1 reads SGHKS; CDR2 reads YYEKEE (reference sequence). CDR3 bases: TGTGCCAGCAGCTTGGGGACAGGGGCTCAGCCCCAGCATTTT. Translating gives CASSLGTGAQPQHF. Looking up the rest from reference TRBV5-5 and TRBJ1-5 gives the full variable domain: DAGVTQSPTHLIKTRGQQVTLRCSPISGHKSVSWYQQVLGQGPQFIFQYYEKEERGRGNFPDRFSARQFPNYSSELNVNALLLGDSALYLCASSLGTGAQPQHFGDGTRLSIL.

This clone was seen a single time. The chain is built from TRBV28 and TRBJ2-3; 7 bases line up with TRBD2. CDR3 length equals 15 residues. Germline V gene lookup returns CDR1 MDHEN and CDR2 SYDVKM. V was pared by 3 bases and J by 1 base, with 4 bases of the junction left unmatched. CDR3 in amino acids: CASSLSLAGTDTQYF. The CDR3 DNA follows: TGTGCCAGCAGTTTGAGCCTAGCGGGCACAGATACGCAGTATTTT.

The chain joins TRBV14 to TRBJ1-3, with D perhaps matching TRBD1 (5 bases). The germline gives CDR1 SGHDN, CDR2 FVKESK. The CDR3 totals 16 residues. Deletions cut 0 bases from V and 0 bases from J, with 9 bases between. The CDR3 bases are TGTGCCAGCAGCCAAGATTGGGGCTTCTCTGGAAACACCATATATTTT. Protein sequence: CASSQDWGFSGNTIYF.

The gene calls are TRBV9 and TRBJ2-5, with a possible D match to TRBD2 (6 bases). Trimming left V 0 bases short and J 2 bases short, with 11 bases between. Germline V CDR1 and CDR2: SGDLS, YYNGEE. The CDR3 is 15 residues long. The CDR3 region is CASSVDPRGQETQYF. Written as DNA, the CDR3 is TGTGCCAGCAGCGTAGACCCTCGGGGGCAAGAGACCCAGTACTTC. Full variable domain (remainder filled in from reference TRBV9 and TRBJ2-5): DSGVTQTPKHLITATGQRVTLRCSPRSGDLSVYWYQQSLDQGLQFLIQYYNGEERAKGNILERFSAQQFPDLHSELNLSSLELGDSALYFCASSVDPRGQETQYFGPGTRLLVL.

The chain carries TRBV11-3 and TRBJ2-2; a weak D match, TRBD2 (6 bases). This CDR3 contains 15 residues. Trimming cost V 1 base and J 1 base, with 7 bases left between them. CDR1 and CDR2 from the germline V gene are SGHNT and YENEEA. The CDR3 loop reads CASSLAGGNTGELFF. CDR3 bases: TGTGCCAGCAGCTTAGCCGGGGGGAACACCGGGGAGCTGTTTTTT.

The chain is built from TRBV5-6 and TRBJ1-1; the D is unclear. The CDR3 has 14 amino acids. V lost 4 bases to trimming and J lost 3 bases, with 13 bases between them. In germline, CDR1 is SGHDT, CDR2 YYEEEE. The CDR3 region has the DNA TGTGCCAGCAGCGTTAGTGGTTTGGACACTGAAGCTTTCTTT. Translation gives CASSVSGLDTEAFF.

This clone was found once. The CDR3 protein is CASSLVGRAYNEQFF. The CDR3 DNA reads as TGTGCCAGCAGCTTAGTCGGTAGAGCCTACAATGAGCAGTTCTTC. V and J are TRBV7-8 and TRBJ2-1; no clear D gene. The CDR3 length is 15 residues. Trimming shortened V by 1 base and J by 2 bases, and 9 bases separated the two germline ends. Germline assignment: CDR1 SGHVS and CDR2 FQNEAQ.

The V gene is TRBV3-1 (or the pseudogene TRBV3-2), the J gene TRBJ2-5; tentative D call: TRBD1 (6 bases). The V end was cut by 1 base, the J end by 4 bases, with 10 bases between. The CDR3 has 14 amino acids. Germline V gene sequence: CDR1 LGHDT, CDR2 YNNKEL (reference sequence). The CDR3 region has the DNA TGTGCCAGCAGCCAAGGGACAGTCTCAGAGACCCAGTACTTC. Translating gives CASSQGTVSETQYF.